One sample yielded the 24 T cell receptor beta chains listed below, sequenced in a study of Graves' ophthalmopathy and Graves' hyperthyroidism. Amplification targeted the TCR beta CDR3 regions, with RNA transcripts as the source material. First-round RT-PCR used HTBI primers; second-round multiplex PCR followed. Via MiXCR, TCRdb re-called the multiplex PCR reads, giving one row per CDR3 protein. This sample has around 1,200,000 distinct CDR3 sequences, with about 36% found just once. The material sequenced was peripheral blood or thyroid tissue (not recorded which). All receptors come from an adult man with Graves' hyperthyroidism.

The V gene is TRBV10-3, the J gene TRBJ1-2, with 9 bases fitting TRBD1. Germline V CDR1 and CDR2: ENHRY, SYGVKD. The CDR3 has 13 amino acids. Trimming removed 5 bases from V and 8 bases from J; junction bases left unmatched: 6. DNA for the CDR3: TGTGCCATCAGTAGGGACAGGGATGAGGGCTACACCTTC. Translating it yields CAISRDRDEGYTF.

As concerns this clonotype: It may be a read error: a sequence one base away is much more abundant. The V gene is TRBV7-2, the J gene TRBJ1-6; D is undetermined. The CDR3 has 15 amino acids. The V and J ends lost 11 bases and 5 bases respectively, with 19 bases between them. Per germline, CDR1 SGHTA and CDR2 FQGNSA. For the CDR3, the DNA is TGTGCCGCACTTAGATGGGGATTACATAATTCACCCCTCCACTTT. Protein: CAALRWGLHNSPLHF.

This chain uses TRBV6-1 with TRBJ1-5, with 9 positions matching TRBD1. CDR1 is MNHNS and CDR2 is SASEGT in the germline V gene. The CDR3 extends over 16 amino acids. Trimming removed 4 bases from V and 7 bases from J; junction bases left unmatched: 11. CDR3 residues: CASSVNRDRALQPQHF. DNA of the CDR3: TGTGCCAGCAGTGTCAACCGGGACAGGGCTCTGCAGCCCCAGCATTTT.

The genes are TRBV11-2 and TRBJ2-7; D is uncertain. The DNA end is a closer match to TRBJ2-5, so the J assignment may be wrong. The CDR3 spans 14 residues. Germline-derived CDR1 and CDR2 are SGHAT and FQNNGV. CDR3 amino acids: CASSFLPNQETQYF. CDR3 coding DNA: TGTGCCAGCAGTTTTTTACCAAACCAAGAGACCCAGTACTTC.

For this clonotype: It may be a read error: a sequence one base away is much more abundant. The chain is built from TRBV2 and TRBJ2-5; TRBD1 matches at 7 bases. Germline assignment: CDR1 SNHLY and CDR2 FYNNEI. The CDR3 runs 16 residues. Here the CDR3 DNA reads TGTGCCAGCAGTGAACGACAGGGACAACCTCAAGGGACCCAGTACTTC. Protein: CASSERQGQPQGTQYF.

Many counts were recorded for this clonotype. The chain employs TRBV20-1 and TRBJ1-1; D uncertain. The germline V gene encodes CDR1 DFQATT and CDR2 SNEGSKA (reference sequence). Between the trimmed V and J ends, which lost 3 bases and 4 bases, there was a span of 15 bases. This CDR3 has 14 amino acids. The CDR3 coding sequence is TGCAGTGCTAGTAAAGGCAGCCTTGGCACTGAAGCTTTCTTT. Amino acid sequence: CSASKGSLGTEAFF.

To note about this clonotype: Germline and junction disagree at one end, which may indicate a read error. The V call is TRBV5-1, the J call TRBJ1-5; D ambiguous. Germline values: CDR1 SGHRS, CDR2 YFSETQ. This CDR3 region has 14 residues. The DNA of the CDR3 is TGCGTCAGCAGCTTGGGCGATAGCAATCAGCCCCAGCATTTT. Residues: CVSSLGDSNQPQHF.

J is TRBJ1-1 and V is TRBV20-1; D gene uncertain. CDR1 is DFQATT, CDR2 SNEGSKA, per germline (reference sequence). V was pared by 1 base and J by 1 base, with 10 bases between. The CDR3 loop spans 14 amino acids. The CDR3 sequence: CSARGVAGNTEAFF. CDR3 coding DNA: TGCAGTGCTAGAGGCGTGGCAGGGAACACTGAAGCTTTCTTT.

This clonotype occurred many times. The CDR3 spells CSATSSGRGYEQYF. CDR3 coding DNA: TGCAGTGCTACTTCGAGCGGGAGAGGTTACGAGCAGTACTTC. The chain recombines TRBV20-1 with TRBJ2-7, with 8 bases that match TRBD2. Germline trimming cut 4 bases from V and 4 bases from J; bases unmatched to any gene: 9. This CDR3 is built from 14 residues. Germline lookup yields CDR1 DFQATT and CDR2 SNEGSKA (reference sequence).

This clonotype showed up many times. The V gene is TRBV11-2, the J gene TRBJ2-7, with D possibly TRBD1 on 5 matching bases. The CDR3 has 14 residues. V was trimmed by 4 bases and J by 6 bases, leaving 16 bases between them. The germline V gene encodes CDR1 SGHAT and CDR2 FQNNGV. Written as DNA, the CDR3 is TGTGCCAGCAGCTCTTGGCAGGGTCACGGCGAGCAGTACTTC. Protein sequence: CASSSWQGHGEQYF.

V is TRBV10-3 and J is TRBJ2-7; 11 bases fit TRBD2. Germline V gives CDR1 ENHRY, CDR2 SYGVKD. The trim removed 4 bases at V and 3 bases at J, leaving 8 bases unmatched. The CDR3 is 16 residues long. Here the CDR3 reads CAISGTGLADIYEQYF. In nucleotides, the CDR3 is TGTGCCATCAGTGGGACGGGACTAGCGGATATCTACGAGCAGTACTTC.

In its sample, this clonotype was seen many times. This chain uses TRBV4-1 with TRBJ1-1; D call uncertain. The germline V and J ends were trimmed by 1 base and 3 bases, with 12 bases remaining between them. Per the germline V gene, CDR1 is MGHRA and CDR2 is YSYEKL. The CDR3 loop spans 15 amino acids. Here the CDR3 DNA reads TGCGCCAGCAGCCAAGTTGTCCCAGAGGACACTGAAGCTTTCTTT. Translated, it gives CASSQVVPEDTEAFF.

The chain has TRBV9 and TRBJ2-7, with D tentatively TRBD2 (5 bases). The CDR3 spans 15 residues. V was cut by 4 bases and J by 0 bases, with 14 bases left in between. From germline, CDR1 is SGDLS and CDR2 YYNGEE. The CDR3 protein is CASSRTLSGSYEQYF. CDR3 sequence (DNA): TGTGCCAGCAGCCGGACGTTGAGCGGCTCCTACGAGCAGTACTTC.

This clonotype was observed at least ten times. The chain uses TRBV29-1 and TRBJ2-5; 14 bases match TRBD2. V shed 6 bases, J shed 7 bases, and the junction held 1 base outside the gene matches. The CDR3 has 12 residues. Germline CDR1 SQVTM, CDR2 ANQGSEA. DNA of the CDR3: TGCAGCGTAGGGACTAGCGGGAGGACCCAGTACTTC. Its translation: CSVGTSGRTQYF.

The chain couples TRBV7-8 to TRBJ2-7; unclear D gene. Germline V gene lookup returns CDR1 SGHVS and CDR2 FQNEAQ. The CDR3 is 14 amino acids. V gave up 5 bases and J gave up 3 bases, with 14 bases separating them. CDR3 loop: CASSLGNGNYEQYF. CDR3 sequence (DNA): TGTGCCAGCAGCCTTGGGAACGGAAACTACGAGCAGTACTTC.

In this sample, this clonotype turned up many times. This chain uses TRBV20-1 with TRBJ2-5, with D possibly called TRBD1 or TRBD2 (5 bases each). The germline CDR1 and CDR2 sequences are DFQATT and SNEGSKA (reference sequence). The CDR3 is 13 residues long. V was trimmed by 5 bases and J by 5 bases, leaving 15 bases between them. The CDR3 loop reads CSASRGRLETQYF. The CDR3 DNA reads TGCAGTGCTTCCCGGGGACGTTTGGAGACCCAGTACTTC.

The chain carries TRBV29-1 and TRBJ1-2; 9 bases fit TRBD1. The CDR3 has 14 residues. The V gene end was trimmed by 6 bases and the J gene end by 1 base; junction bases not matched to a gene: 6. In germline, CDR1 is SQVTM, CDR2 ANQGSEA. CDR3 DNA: TGCAGCGTCGCGGCGACAGGGGGTAACTATGGCTACACCTTC. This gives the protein CSVAATGGNYGYTF.

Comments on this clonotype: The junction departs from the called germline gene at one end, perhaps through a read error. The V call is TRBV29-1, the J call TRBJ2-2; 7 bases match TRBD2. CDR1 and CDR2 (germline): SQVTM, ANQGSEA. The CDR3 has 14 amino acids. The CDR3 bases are TGCAGCGTTGGTAGGGGAGGGGAGACCGGGGAGCTGTCTTGG. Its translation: CSVGRGGETGELSW.

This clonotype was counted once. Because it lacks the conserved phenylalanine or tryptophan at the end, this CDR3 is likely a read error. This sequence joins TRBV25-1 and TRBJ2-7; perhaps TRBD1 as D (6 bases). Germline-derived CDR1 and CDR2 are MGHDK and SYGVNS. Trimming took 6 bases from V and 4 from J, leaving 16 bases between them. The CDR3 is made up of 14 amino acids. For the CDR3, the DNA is TGTGCCAGCAGGGGGTGGACAAGGGGGTACGAGCAGTACTCC. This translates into CASRGWTRGYEQYS.

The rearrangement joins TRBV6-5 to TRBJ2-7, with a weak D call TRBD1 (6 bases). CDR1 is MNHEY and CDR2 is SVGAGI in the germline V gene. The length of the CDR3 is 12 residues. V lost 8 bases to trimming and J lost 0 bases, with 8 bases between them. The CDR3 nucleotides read TGTGCCAGCTGGGACACCTCCTACGAGCAGTACTTC. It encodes CASWDTSYEQYF.

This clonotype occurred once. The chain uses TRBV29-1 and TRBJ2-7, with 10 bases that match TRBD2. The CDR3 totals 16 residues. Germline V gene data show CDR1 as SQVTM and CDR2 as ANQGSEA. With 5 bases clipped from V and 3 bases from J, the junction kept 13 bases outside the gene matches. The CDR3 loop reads CSVLVAGGLASYEQYF. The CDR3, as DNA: TGCAGCGTTTTAGTAGCGGGAGGACTAGCGAGCTACGAGCAGTACTTC.

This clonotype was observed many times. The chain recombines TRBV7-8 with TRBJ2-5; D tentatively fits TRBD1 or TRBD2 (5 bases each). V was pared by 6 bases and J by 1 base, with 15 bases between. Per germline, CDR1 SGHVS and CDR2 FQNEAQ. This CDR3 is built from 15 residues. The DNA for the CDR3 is TGTGCCAGCAGAGATGCCCGGGGCCCCCAAGAGACCCAGTACTTC. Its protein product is CASRDARGPQETQYF.

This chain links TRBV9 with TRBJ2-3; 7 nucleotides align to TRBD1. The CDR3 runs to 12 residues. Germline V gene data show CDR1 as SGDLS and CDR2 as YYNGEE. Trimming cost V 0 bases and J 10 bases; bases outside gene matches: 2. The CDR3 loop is CASSVGGTAQYF. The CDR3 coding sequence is TGTGCCAGCAGCGTAGGGGGGACAGCGCAGTATTTT.

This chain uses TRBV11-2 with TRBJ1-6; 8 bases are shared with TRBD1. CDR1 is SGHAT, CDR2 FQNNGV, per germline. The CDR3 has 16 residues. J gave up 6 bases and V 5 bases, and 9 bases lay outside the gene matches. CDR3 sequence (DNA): TGTGCCAGCAGCCTAACCCGGGACAGGCGTAATTCACCCCTCCACTTT. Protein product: CASSLTRDRRNSPLHF.